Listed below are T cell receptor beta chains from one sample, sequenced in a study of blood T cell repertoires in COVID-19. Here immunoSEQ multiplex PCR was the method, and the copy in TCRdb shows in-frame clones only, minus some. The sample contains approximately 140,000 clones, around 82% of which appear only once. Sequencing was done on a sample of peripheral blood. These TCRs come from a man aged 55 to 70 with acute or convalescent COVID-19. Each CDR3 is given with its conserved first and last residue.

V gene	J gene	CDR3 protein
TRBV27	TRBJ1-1	CASSSLGRGNTEAFF
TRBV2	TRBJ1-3	CASSVQGPGNTIYF
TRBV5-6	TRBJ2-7	CASSLLAGGEQYF
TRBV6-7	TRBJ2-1	CASSRTQLAGIYNEQFF
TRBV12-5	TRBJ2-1	CASGPPHPGGEQFF
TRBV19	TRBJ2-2	CASSNRQGMNTGELFF
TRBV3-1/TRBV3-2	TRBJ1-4	CASSGRGDRVEKLFF
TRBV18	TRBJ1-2	CASSRDRGRDGYTF
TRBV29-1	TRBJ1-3	CSVESGNTIYF
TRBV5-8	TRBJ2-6	CASSLRGWAGPGANVLTF
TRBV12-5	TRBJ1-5	CASGLEGDQPQHF
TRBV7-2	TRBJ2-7	CASSLMPGAEQYF
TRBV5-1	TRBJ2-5	CASSFGSSSGRKETQYF
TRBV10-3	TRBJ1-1	CAISTSNTEAFF
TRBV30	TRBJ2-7	CAVNNGPTGTSYEQYF
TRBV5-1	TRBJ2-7	CASSSAGGYNGGDEQYF
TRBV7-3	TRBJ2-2	CASSGAGTGHTGELFF
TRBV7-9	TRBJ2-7	CASSLPSAGYEQYF
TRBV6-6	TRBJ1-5	CASSRDRVRDSNQPQHF
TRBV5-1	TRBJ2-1	CASSTLAGVKNEQFF
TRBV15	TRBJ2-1	CATSRRTSGYNEQFF
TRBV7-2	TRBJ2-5	CASRFGGIGQTQYF
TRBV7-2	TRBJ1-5	CASSFRLSNQPQHF
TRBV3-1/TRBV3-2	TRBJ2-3	CASSQILAGDTQYF
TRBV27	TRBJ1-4	CASSLGRREKLFF
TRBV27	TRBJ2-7	CASSSWRAYEQYF
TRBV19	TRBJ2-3	CASSIGLAYDTQYF
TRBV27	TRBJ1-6	CASSLSGQSSNSPLHF
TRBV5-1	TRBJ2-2	CASSTGLASVTGELFF
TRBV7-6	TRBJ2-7	CASSLAGGANYEQYF
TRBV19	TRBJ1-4	CASSARRRNEKLFF
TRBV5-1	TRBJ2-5	CASSLRQGAQETQYF
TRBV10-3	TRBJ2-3	CAISESWRTTDNTDTQYF
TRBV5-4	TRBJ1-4	CASSSDPTGGKEKLFF
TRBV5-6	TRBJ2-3	CASSFGTGGYTDTQYF
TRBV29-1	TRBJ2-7	CSVEDPRIAYEQYF
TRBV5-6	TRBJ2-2	CASSLAGTGRTGELFF
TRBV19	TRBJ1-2	CASSTGLNEVYTF
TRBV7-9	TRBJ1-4	CASNFPGATNEKLFF
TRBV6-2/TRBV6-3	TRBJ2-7	CASSYGGSLYEQYF
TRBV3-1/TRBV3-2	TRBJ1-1	CASSQTYTEAFF
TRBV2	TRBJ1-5	CASSDRDNQPQHF
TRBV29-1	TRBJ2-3	CSVDLASGSTDTQYF
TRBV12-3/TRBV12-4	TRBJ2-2	CASSLRSGELFF
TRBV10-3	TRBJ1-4	CAISGDRAYNEKLFF
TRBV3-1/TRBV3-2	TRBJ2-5	CASRAGFNEGKTQYF